This is a list of T cell receptor beta chains from one sample in a study of graft-versus-host responses after intestinal transplantation. Sequenced by immunoSEQ multiplex PCR; TCRdb stores in-frame clones only, minus some. The repertoire holds approximately 18,000 clones, with 35% to 40% as singletons. Sequenced here: alloreactive CD4+ T cells from a mixed lymphocyte reaction culture, sampled before transplantation. The receptor set was obtained from a human patient who was an organ donor for intestinal transplantation. Both conserved end residues are part of each CDR3. The D gene is left open where the match is weak. The size entry is marked missing in some rows and otherwise reads once, few, many or a size class.

few	14	TRBV27	-	TRBJ1-2	CASSLHRGMVGYTF	TGTGCCAGCAGTTTACATCGGGGAATGGTTGGCTACACCTTC
-	14	TRBV6-1	-	TRBJ2-1	CATRRGDSYNEQFF	TGTGCCACAAGAAGAGGGGACTCCTACAATGAGCAGTTCTTC
medium-sized	15	TRBV6-1	-	TRBJ1-1	CASSGRSAGNTEAFF	TGTGCCAGCAGTGGTCGATCAGCAGGAAACACTGAAGCTTTCTTT
-	13	TRBV19	-	TRBJ2-7	CASSIAPDTGLYF	TGTGCCAGTAGTATAGCCCCCGACACAGGGTTGTACTTC
-	16	TRBV10-1	-	TRBJ2-1	CASSESKASSYNEQFF	TGCGCCAGCAGTGAGTCTAAGGCAAGCTCCTACAATGAGCAGTTCTTC
few	15	TRBV6-6	TRBD1	TRBJ1-2	CASSYTPPTGVGYTF	TGTGCCAGCAGTTACACTCCCCCGACAGGGGTAGGCTACACCTTC
-	15	TRBV19	-	TRBJ1-1	CASSIGQDRYTEAFF	TGTGCCAGTAGTATAGGACAGGACCGATACACTGAAGCTTTCTTT
medium-sized	14	TRBV19	-	TRBJ2-6	CACEPNSGANVLTF	TGTGCCTGCGAACCCAACTCTGGGGCCAACGTCCTGACTTTC
few	14	TRBV5-1	-	TRBJ2-2	CASSLVGGTGELFF	TGCGCCAGCAGCTTGGTGGGGGGCACCGGGGAGCTGTTTTTT
few	15	TRBV7-9	-	TRBJ2-7	CASSLETGTTYEQYF	TGTGCCAGCAGCTTAGAGACTGGGACGACCTACGAGCAGTACTTC
few	15	TRBV5-1	TRBD2	TRBJ2-5	CASSQASGTSETQYF	TGCGCCAGCAGTCAGGCTAGCGGGACGTCAGAGACCCAGTACTTC
few	14	TRBV6-1	TRBD1	TRBJ1-5	CASRQTGGNQPQHF	TGTGCCAGCAGGCAGACAGGGGGCAATCAGCCCCAGCATTTT
-	13	TRBV30	-	TRBJ1-1	CAWSPHPNTEAFF	TGTGCCTGGAGTCCGCACCCGAACACTGAAGCTTTCTTT